This T cell receptor (beta chain) was captured in a study of tumor and adjacent non-tumor tissue in lung cancer (dated by TCRdb to 2017 to 2018). A note on the overall study: By cancer type, the cohort comprised eleven to twelve adenocarcinoma patients, 2 squamous cell carcinoma patients and 1 small cell lung cancer patient. Over 25 paired specimens, one tumor and one normal lung sample per patient, were profiled by TCRbeta CDR3 sequencing. Bulk TCRbeta repertoires were compared between lung tumor tissue and matched distant non-tumor lung tissue obtained from fewer than 18 lung cancer patients. Among the roughly 15 patients, ages ranged from roughly 31 to 76 years, approximately 10 were men and 5 were women, and disease was TNM stage I to III. A total of 95 million to 150 million productive TCRbeta reads were generated by sequencing, corresponding to an average of approximately 4 million reads per sample. The investigation overall reported the following: Significantly higher TCR diversity was found in younger patients, and higher tumor TCR diversity was associated with shorter overall and disease-free survival. A significantly larger cumulative share of the repertoire was made up by the top 100 clones in normal lung than in tumor tissue. The cohort had only around 14 patients, and the authors noted that larger samples and more detailed clinical data are needed. Tumor tissue showed significantly greater TCR diversity (inverse Simpson) than normal lung tissue (431.37 vs 166.20, P = 0.0075, Mann-Whitney U test). The sequencing platform is not named in the methods, and unique molecular identifiers are not mentioned. Because peripheral blood was not sequenced, blood TCRbeta repertoires in the lung cancer patients of the study were not examined.

CDR1 and CDR2, per the germline V gene, are MGHRA and YSYEKL. V is clipped by 0 bases and J by 3 bases, and the sequence between their germline boundaries is 8 bases long. The CDR3 sequence holds 14 residues, the cysteine and phenylalanine included. Here the CDR3 DNA is all that survives: 42 bases in frame from base 1. Library preparation used multiplex PCR. TCRdb names Illumina HiSeq 2500 as the instrument used. TCRbeta libraries were constructed through three rounds of nested PCR with primers (Table S4) according to protocols adapted from ARM-PCR. Before sequencing, PCR products of 200-500 bp were excised from the gel and purified with the QIAquick gel extraction kit. Processing in the source paper ran as follows. Trimmomatic was used to clean the reads, FLASH merged the cleaned reads into complete CDR3 sequences, and MiTCR assigned the sequences to V(D)J germline segments. VDJtools was used to compute clonal diversity as the inverse Simpson's index. A read counted as productive if the sequence was in-frame and lacked a premature stop codon. TCRdb reran the public reads through fastp at Q25 and MiXCR, keeping productive beta chains. Rows merge per CDR3 protein into single entries with the most common DNA and genes. The V and J calls and clone size come from TCRdb's table, not from the authors' own analysis. This sample comprises some 120,000 distinct CDR3 sequences, 66% of them detected only once. Together, the top ten hold over 10% of the sample.

This clonotype was observed many times. No cognate antigen has been identified for it. Nothing much larger sits one base from this clone, and base qualities are not available. RNA was isolated from bulk unsorted tissue, and RNA quality was assessed with a NanoDrop ND-1000 and an Agilent 2100. Newly diagnosed lung cancer patients without prior chemotherapy who had been admitted for thoracic surgery in China between August and November 2014 were enrolled as donors. Patients with previous radiotherapy or chemotherapy, or with another concurrent cancer, were excluded from the study. Surgical tissue pieces of roughly 1-2.2 cm3 were preserved in RNAlater solution and stored at -80 °C until use.

Specimen: lung tumor tissue. This receptor chain uses TRBV4-1 and TRBJ1-2, with no reliable assignment of the D segment. This receptor was taken from a man aged 25 to 40 with non-small cell lung cancer. The CDR3 is CASSQDLGYYGYTF. The nucleotide sequence is TGCGCCAGCAGCCAAGATCTCGGTTACTATGGCTACACCTTC.